Below are 8 T cell receptor beta chains sequenced from a single sample in a study of cytomegalovirus exposure and HLA in healthy donors. Researchers ran the PCR with 60 Vbeta and 13 Jbeta primers. Here immunoSEQ multiplex PCR was the method, and the copy in TCRdb shows in-frame clones only, minus some. This repertoire includes 150,000 to 200,000 clones. The sequenced sample was PBMCs. Receptors originate from a man aged 25-45 years in good health and CMV-seronegative.

V is TRBV5-4 and J is TRBJ2-2, with 8 bases matching TRBD1. Losses at the gene ends were 2 bases for V and 4 bases for J; bases not matched to a gene: 4. Germline assignment: CDR1 SGHNT and CDR2 YYREEE (reference sequence). This CDR3 has 15 amino acids. DNA of the CDR3: TGTGCCAGCAGCTTCTGGACAGGGATCACCGGGGAGCTGTTTTTT. This sequence encodes CASSFWTGITGELFF.

Turning to this clone: The sample has other DNA sequences that encode this CDR3 too. The rearrangement joins TRBV5-1 to TRBJ2-3, with TRBD1 identical over 9 bases. The length of the CDR3 is 15 residues. CDR1 is SGHRS, CDR2 YFSETQ, per germline. The ends lost 0 bases at V and 2 bases at J; junction bases unmatched: 1. The CDR3 DNA follows: TGCGCCAGCAGCTTGGGGGACAGGGACACAGATACGCAGTATTTT. Translation: CASSLGDRDTDTQYF.

On this clone itself: The identical CDR3 is also encoded by other nucleotide sequences in the sample. This chain uses TRBV6-5 with TRBJ2-7; D may be TRBD2 (6 bases). Germline CDR1 reads MNHEY; CDR2 reads SVGAGI. The CDR3 sequence is 15 residues long. V lost 0 bases to trimming and J lost 1 base, with 10 bases between them. CDR3 loop: CASSYSSGDSYEQYF. The CDR3 DNA reads as TGTGCCAGCAGTTACTCCTCGGGGGATTCCTACGAGCAGTACTTC.

The genes are TRBV6-6 and TRBJ1-6; 8 positions match TRBD1. The CDR3 covers 14 residues. Trimming cost V 5 bases and J 8 bases; bases outside gene matches: 5. Germline V lookup: CDR1 MNHNY, CDR2 SVGAGI (reference sequence). CDR3 nucleotide sequence: TGTGCCAGCAGTCAACAGGGGGGGGATTCACCCCTCCACTTT. It specifies CASSQQGGDSPLHF.

The V call is TRBV19, the J call TRBJ2-1, with D possibly being TRBD2 (6 bases). CDR3 length equals 16 residues. The V end was cut by 3 bases, the J end by 0 bases, with 12 bases between. Germline loops: CDR1 LNHDA, CDR2 SQIVND (reference sequence). The CDR3 coding sequence is TGTGCCAGTAGTATCTTCGGCGGGGTCTCCTACAATGAGCAGTTCTTC. This sequence encodes CASSIFGGVSYNEQFF.

V gene TRBV28 combines with J gene TRBJ2-7; 7 bases agree with TRBD2. Per the germline V gene, CDR1 is MDHEN and CDR2 is SYDVKM. The junction had 12 bases not matched to a gene; V was cut back by 6 bases and J by 7 bases. This CDR3 spans 14 amino acids. This chain's CDR3 is CASSPRSGAEEQYF. The CDR3 DNA follows: TGTGCCAGCAGCCCTCGGAGCGGGGCTGAGGAGCAGTACTTC.

The V and J genes are TRBV30 and TRBJ2-1; the D gene is possibly TRBD1 (5 bases). The CDR3 spans 14 residues. Looked up from germline, CDR1 is GTSNPN and CDR2 is SVGIG (reference sequence). Trimming removed 2 bases from V and 2 bases from J, with 10 bases in between. CDR3 bases: TGTGCCTGGAGTTTGGACATAACCTACAATGAGCAGTTCTTC. Amino acids: CAWSLDITYNEQFF.

V and J are TRBV2 and TRBJ1-5; TRBD1 matches 7 bases. Germline CDR1 and CDR2: SNHLY and FYNNEI. CDR3 length: 15 amino acids. With V trimmed by 5 bases and J by 4 bases, 8 bases remained unmatched. Here the CDR3 reads CASSLGTVINQPQHF. CDR3 DNA: TGTGCCAGCAGTCTCGGGACAGTAATTAATCAGCCCCAGCATTTT.